Following are 20 T cell receptor beta chains from one sample sequenced in a study of T-cell reconstitution after alpha-beta-depleted transplantation in children. For TCRbeta, the library was prepared with unique molecular identifiers. TCRdb re-called the PCR reads with MiXCR, one entry per CDR3 protein. The data contain about 640,000 distinct CDR3 sequences, around 17% of them seen just once; the ten biggest clones take up around 0.96%. The material sequenced was PBMCs from the stem cell graft donor, taken from the stem cell graft. These receptors came from a human donor who donated a stem cell graft to a child with acute myeloid leukemia.

J is TRBJ2-1 and V is TRBV7-2, with D perhaps TRBD1 or TRBD2 (5 bases each). The CDR3 covers 13 residues. From germline, CDR1 is SGHTA and CDR2 FQGNSA. The V end was cut by 5 bases, the J end by 16 bases, with 21 bases between. The CDR3 coding sequence is TGTGCCAGCAGCCTAACCGGGGCCTTACACAGATTCTTC. Translated: CASSLTGALHRFF.

This clonotype was counted only a few times. V gene TRBV5-1 combines with J gene TRBJ1-5; no clear D. CDR1 is SGHRS and CDR2 is YFSETQ in the germline V gene. There are 15 residues in the CDR3. Trimming shortened V by 3 bases and J by 0 bases, and 10 bases separated the two germline ends. Here the CDR3 reads CASSSEPNSNQPQHF. The CDR3 region has the DNA TGCGCCAGCAGCTCAGAGCCTAATAGCAATCAGCCCCAGCATTTT. The full variable domain, completed using reference TRBV5-1 and TRBJ1-5, is KAGVTQTPRYLIKTRGQQVTLSCSPISGHRSVSWYQQTPGQGLQFLFEYFSETQRNKGNFPGRFSGRQFSNSRSEMNVSTLELGDSALYLCASSSEPNSNQPQHFGDGTRLSIL.

V is TRBV20-1 and J is TRBJ2-5; tentatively, D is TRBD2 (5 bases). The V gene's germline CDR1 is DFQATT and CDR2 SNEGSKA (reference sequence). The CDR3 spans 15 residues. V was clipped by 3 bases and J by 1 base, with 15 bases between them. CDR3 sequence: CSASALDYPQETQYF. The CDR3 coding sequence is TGCAGTGCTAGCGCCCTTGACTACCCCCAAGAGACCCAGTACTTC.

This clonotype was observed many times. The genes are TRBV20-1 and TRBJ2-5, with TRBD2 identical over 8 bases. This CDR3 has 14 residues. In germline, CDR1 is DFQATT, CDR2 SNEGSKA (reference sequence). The V segment lost 2 bases and the J segment 2 bases; nucleotides outside the gene matches: 4. The DNA for the CDR3 is TGCAGTGCTAGATATAGCGGGGCACAAGAGACCCAGTACTTC. This translates into CSARYSGAQETQYF.

This clonotype appeared a few times. The chain combines TRBV5-5 with TRBJ1-1; D gene unclear. CDR3 length: 12 residues. V gave up 6 bases and J gave up 1 base, with 7 bases separating them. Germline values: CDR1 SGHKS, CDR2 YYEKEE (reference sequence). The CDR3 loop reads CASTYRNTEAFF. The DNA for the CDR3 is TGTGCCAGCACTTACAGGAACACTGAAGCTTTCTTT.

This clonotype was recorded many times. The chain uses TRBV5-6 and TRBJ2-7; 14 nucleotides align to TRBD2. V was pared by 4 bases and J by 7 bases, with 7 bases of the junction left unmatched. The CDR3 consists of 15 residues. Germline V CDR1 and CDR2: SGHDT, YYEEEE. This CDR3 is CASSPGLAGDGEQYF. DNA of the CDR3: TGTGCCAGCAGCCCGGGACTAGCGGGGGATGGGGAGCAGTACTTC.

About this clonotype itself: With a much larger clone just one base away, this may be a read error. The chain carries TRBV20-1 and TRBJ2-3; 7 bases fit TRBD1. The CDR3 has 12 amino acids. Germline assignment: CDR1 DFQATT and CDR2 SNEGSKA (reference sequence). CDR3 DNA: TGCAGTGCTTTACCGGGGACAGATACGCAGAATTTT. Protein sequence: CSALPGTDTQNF.

This clonotype came up many times. The V call is TRBV12-3 or TRBV12-4, the J call TRBJ2-1; D might be TRBD2 (6 bases). The CDR3 covers 14 residues. Trimming stripped 6 bases from V and 9 bases from J, with 18 bases between. The CDR3 protein is CASSLRRGSLEQFF. CDR3 bases: TGTGCCAGCAGCCTCCGGCGGGGCTCACTTGAGCAGTTCTTC.

In its sample, this clonotype was seen a few times. The V and J genes are TRBV5-5 and TRBJ2-7, with D possibly TRBD2 on 5 matching bases. From germline, CDR1 is SGHKS and CDR2 YYEKEE (reference sequence). The CDR3 totals 16 residues. Between the trimmed V and J ends, which lost 0 bases and 5 bases, there was a span of 18 bases. The CDR3 loop is CASSLEGGLFNDEQYF. CDR3 nucleotides: TGTGCCAGCAGCTTGGAGGGCGGACTCTTTAACGACGAGCAGTACTTC.

The rearrangement uses TRBV7-9 and TRBJ2-7, with D possibly TRBD2 on 5 matching bases. Germline V gene lookup returns CDR1 SEHNR and CDR2 FQNEAQ (reference sequence). Trimming pared 3 bases from V and 3 bases from J, leaving 12 bases between. The CDR3 is made up of 14 amino acids. The CDR3 here is CASSFERINYEQYF. The CDR3 DNA follows: TGTGCCAGCAGCTTCGAGCGGATAAACTACGAGCAGTACTTC.

This clonotype was detected ten times or more. This rearrangement joins TRBV29-1 to TRBJ2-3; perhaps TRBD1 as D (6 bases). Per the germline V gene, CDR1 is SQVTM and CDR2 is ANQGSEA. The germline V and J ends were trimmed by 4 bases and 5 bases, with 16 bases remaining between them. The length of the CDR3 is 14 residues. DNA of the CDR3: TGCAGCGTTGCACAGGGTCATGGTAAAGATACGCAGTATTTT. It is translated as CSVAQGHGKDTQYF.

This clonotype has at least ten counts. J is TRBJ1-2 and V is TRBV10-3, with D uncertain. The V end lost 11 bases, the J end lost 7 bases, and 20 bases lay between the germline ends. This CDR3 has 13 amino acids. The germline gives CDR1 ENHRY, CDR2 SYGVKD. The CDR3 region is CASIGRSRGGYTF. The CDR3, as DNA: TGTGCCTCCATCGGACGTTCCCGCGGTGGCTACACCTTC.

The rearrangement uses TRBV5-4 and TRBJ2-7; a possible D gene is TRBD1 (6 bases). V lost 9 bases, J lost 7 bases, and 23 bases lay in between. Germline V gene data show CDR1 as SGHNT and CDR2 as YYREEE (reference sequence). This CDR3 comprises 14 residues. The chain's CDR3 is CAMGLGLGAMEQYV. The CDR3 bases are TGTGCCATGGGCTTGGGGCTGGGGGCAATGGAGCAGTACGTC.

To note about this clonotype: A much larger clone is a single base away; this may be a read error. The gene calls are TRBV12-3 or TRBV12-4 and TRBJ1-1, with TRBD1 matching over 7 bases. This CDR3 region has 15 residues. Trimming removed 7 bases from V and 0 bases from J; junction bases left unmatched: 8. CDR3 DNA sequence: TGTGCCAGCAACAGGGGAAAGGTCATGAACACTGAAGCTTTCTTT. Residues: CASNRGKVMNTEAFF.

The chain carries TRBV4-1 and TRBJ1-2; 7 bases line up with TRBD1. The CDR3 is 15 amino acids. After removal of 4 bases from V and 4 bases from J, the junction contained 9 bases not matched to a gene. The germline CDR1 and CDR2 sequences are MGHRA and YSYEKL. DNA of the CDR3: TGCGCCAGCAGCCCCCTTAACAGGGGCGGCTATGGCTACACCTTC. Amino acid sequence: CASSPLNRGGYGYTF.

There are many counts of this clonotype. The chain uses TRBV6-5 and TRBJ1-6; 7 nucleotides line up with TRBD1. Germline loops: CDR1 MNHEY, CDR2 SVGAGI. V lost 5 bases and J lost 4; bases outside the gene matches: 8. The CDR3 contains 16 residues. Here the CDR3 DNA reads TGTGCCAGCAGTCACGGGGACAGACGATATAATTCACCCCTCCACTTT. Protein: CASSHGDRRYNSPLHF.

The rearrangement uses TRBV4-3 and TRBJ1-2; D might be TRBD1 (6 bases). The CDR3 is made up of 14 amino acids. V shed 0 bases and J shed 4 bases, with 9 bases lying between them. CDR1 is LGHNA and CDR2 is YSLEER in the germline V gene. Written as DNA, the CDR3 is TGCGCCAGCAGCCAAGAAGGGGGGCGCTATGGCTACACCTTC. Its translation: CASSQEGGRYGYTF.

This clonotype was detected a few times. The CDR3 spells CASSVRETETQYF. The CDR3, as DNA: TGCGCCAGCAGCGTGCGGGAGACAGAGACCCAGTACTTC. V is TRBV4-3 and J is TRBJ2-5; TRBD2 agrees at 7 bases. Per germline, CDR1 LGHNA and CDR2 YSLEER. The CDR3 covers 13 residues. After removal of 5 bases from V and 4 bases from J, the junction contained 4 bases not matched to a gene.

A word on this clonotype: One base away lies a much larger clone, so this may be a sequencing read error. V usage is TRBV5-8 and J usage is TRBJ2-7, with D unresolved. Germline V gene data show CDR1 as SGHTS and CDR2 as YDEGEE. The CDR3 has 13 residues. For the CDR3, the DNA is TGTGCCATCAGCTCAGGCCTCGACTACGAGCAGTACTTC. It translates to CAISSGLDYEQYF.

This clonotype was counted only a few times. This chain uses TRBV27 with TRBJ1-4; unclear D gene. V lost 6 bases and J lost 5, with 13 bases in between. Per the germline V gene, CDR1 is MNHEY and CDR2 is SMNVEV (reference sequence). This CDR3 comprises 14 residues. CDR3: CASSPSGDNEKLFF. Here the CDR3 DNA reads TGTGCCAGCAGCCCCTCGGGCGACAATGAAAAACTGTTTTTT.